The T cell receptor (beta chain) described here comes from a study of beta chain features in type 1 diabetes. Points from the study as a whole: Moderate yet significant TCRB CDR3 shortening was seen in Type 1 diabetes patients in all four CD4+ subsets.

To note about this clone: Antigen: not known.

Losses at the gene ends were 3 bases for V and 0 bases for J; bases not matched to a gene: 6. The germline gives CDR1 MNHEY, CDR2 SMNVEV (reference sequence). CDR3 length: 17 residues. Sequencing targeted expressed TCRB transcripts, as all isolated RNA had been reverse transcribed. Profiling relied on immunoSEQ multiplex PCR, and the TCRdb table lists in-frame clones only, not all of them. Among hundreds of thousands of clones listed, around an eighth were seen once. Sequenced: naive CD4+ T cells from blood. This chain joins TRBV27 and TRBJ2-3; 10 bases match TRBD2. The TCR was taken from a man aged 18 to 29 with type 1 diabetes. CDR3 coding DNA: TGTGCCAGCAGTTTGCTAGCGGGAGATGTAAGCACAGATACGCAGTATTTT. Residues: CASSLLAGDVSTDTQYF.